This record covers a single T cell receptor (beta chain). The clone's antigen remains unknown. No much larger clonotype is one base removed from it; base qualities were not supplied. CDR1 and CDR2 are read off the germline V gene (reference sequence) as MNHNY and SVGAGI. From cysteine to phenylalanine, the CDR3 is 13 amino acids long. Only the CDR3 region is kept as DNA, spanning 39 bases read in frame from base 1. The V and J ends are trimmed by 7 bases and 3 bases, leaving 10 bases between them. Unstimulated PBMCs, after thawing, were stained for CD3, CD4 and CD8 and then FACS-sorted into CD3+CD4+ and CD3+CD8+ populations. Randomization to immunosuppression withdrawal applied to every one of the 8 studied subjects. The Qiagen DNeasy Blood and Tissue Kit was used for isolation of genomic DNA. This record comes from a study of T cell clones after liver transplantation (dated by TCRdb to about 2019). As for the study more broadly: ITN030ST, the source of the samples, was a randomized trial that attempted immunosuppression withdrawal within 2 years of liver transplantation. After a pre-transplant mixed lymphocyte reaction, TCRbeta sequencing was used to pinpoint donor-reactive T cell clones, which were subsequently tracked in post-transplant blood. Third party-reactive TCRbeta sequences were also identified from pre-transplant MLRs to serve as an antigen-independent comparator for donor-reactive sequences. Of the eight recipients, a few were HCV-positive, while the remaining recipients had been transplanted for non-autoimmune, non-viral indications. The subjects received no induction therapy and were kept on standard immunosuppression until randomization at 12-24 months post-transplant. Tolerance was defined as complete immunosuppression withdrawal for at least one year with no rise in liver enzymes beyond twice the upper limit of normal. Blood samples were collected pre-transplant, then pre-randomization ahead of withdrawal, and finally post-randomization once withdrawal had either been completed or failed. A cohort of 8 liver transplant recipients was studied, of whom 3 were classified as tolerant and 5 as non-tolerant.

Results the study describes overall, beyond this receptor: In a couple of subjects, low numbers of available donor cells limited the measurable donor-reactive repertoire. Donor-reactive sequences decreased more than third party-reactive sequences, which suggests partial antigen-specific deletion that was not related to withdrawal success. Without allograft tissue specimens, donor-reactive T cells may have migrated into the graft rather than being deleted. The conclusions were preliminary, being limited by small, heterogeneous patient numbers and by non-standardized post-transplant time points. Once repertoire turnover was taken into account, donor-reactive detection showed a significant reduction for CD4 in 7 of 8 subjects and for CD8 in 8 of 8. Circulating donor-reactive CD4 TCRbeta sequences fell significantly post-transplant in most of the 8 subjects, irrespective of tolerance or HCV status.

Using immunoSEQ, frozen genomic DNA was subjected to high-throughput TCRbeta CDR3 sequencing, a process that included PCR amplification, mapping, bias correction and internal controls. Regarding the original processing steps: Only productive rearrangements were retained, with each unique TCRbeta sequence defined by its CDR3 nucleotide sequence together with its V and J gene. Donor-reactive sequences required at least 5-fold expansion in CFSE-low cells versus unstimulated pre-transplant cells and at least 0.01% frequency. Per-subject minimum frequency thresholds, based on the lowest-template unstimulated sample, ensured at least 90% detection power. Jensen-Shannon divergence between the top 1000 TCRbeta sequences after and before transplant was used to measure repertoire turnover. Changes in detection of donor-reactive sequences were tested with two-sided Fisher's exact tests. Here the immuneACCESS table is served through TCRdb, limited to in-frame sequences with V and J called. Missing clones are a known gap in these copies; in checked studies unresolved V genes cover under half, and the rest lacks a known reason. D and trimming come from the DNA, and the V and J calls and clone size come from that table. In all, the sample holds approximately 55,000 clones, and about 69% of those were seen once. Around 9.5% of the sample is in the top ten clones.

The sequence was obtained from a human patient who received a liver transplant. Some T cells may have been brought in with the graft after a transplant. Rearrangement joined TRBV6-6 to TRBJ1-5, and perhaps TRBD1 as D gene, on 5 matching bases. The sequenced sample was CD4+ T cells from blood, obtained approximately 54 months after liver transplant. The nucleotide sequence reads as follows: TGTGCCAGCACCCCGGGGCCCAATCAGCCCCAGCATTTT. Its protein product is CASTPGPNQPQHF.